The clone carrying this TCR beta chain is medium-sized by frequency. These data originate in a study of T cell clusters in autoimmune cytopenias. Study at large: Healthy control donors averaged approximately 56 years of age, with a median of approximately 59 years.

Some 40,000 genome equivalents of blood DNA were amplified for TRB. TRB was amplified by touch-down multiplex PCR, primer pools A and B combined. Reprocessing the multiplex PCR reads, TCRdb reports a single entry for every CDR3 protein and omits DNA. The sample has 2,000 to 2,500 distinct CDR3 sequences. Germline V gene lookup returns CDR1 SGHRS and CDR2 YFSETQ. The CDR3 runs 14 residues. The same sample was also used in a study of T cell repertoires in aging, cancer and after chemotherapy.

The clonotype was recovered from a human donor in good health. The V call is TRBV5-1, the J call TRBJ2-3; the D gene TCRdb calls, TRBD1, cannot be checked with no DNA. The material sequenced was peripheral blood. CDR3 region: CASSKAGGPDTQYF.